This T cell receptor (beta chain) was sequenced for a study of long-term antiretroviral therapy in people with HIV. The run of the v3.0 immunoSEQ assay was at survey level. Using immunoSEQ multiplex PCR, the repertoire was profiled, and TCRdb retains in-frame clones only, with some absent. The repertoire holds 20,000 to 25,000 clones, about 77% seen once, with roughly 4.9% in the top ten. The CDR3 totals 14 residues. Germline V gene data show CDR1 as MNHEY and CDR2 as SMNVEV (reference sequence). Trimming cost V 3 bases and J 6 bases, with 14 bases left between them. This clonotype was sampled from a woman in her forties with HIV. The sample here was unsorted PBMCs, taken 0.5 years after starting antiretroviral therapy. V is TRBV27 and J is TRBJ1-1; D possibly corresponds to TRBD1 (5 bases). In DNA, the CDR3 is TGTGCCAGCAGTTTTTATGGGGGAAGCGCTGAAGCTTTCTTT. This codes for CASSFYGGSAEAFF.